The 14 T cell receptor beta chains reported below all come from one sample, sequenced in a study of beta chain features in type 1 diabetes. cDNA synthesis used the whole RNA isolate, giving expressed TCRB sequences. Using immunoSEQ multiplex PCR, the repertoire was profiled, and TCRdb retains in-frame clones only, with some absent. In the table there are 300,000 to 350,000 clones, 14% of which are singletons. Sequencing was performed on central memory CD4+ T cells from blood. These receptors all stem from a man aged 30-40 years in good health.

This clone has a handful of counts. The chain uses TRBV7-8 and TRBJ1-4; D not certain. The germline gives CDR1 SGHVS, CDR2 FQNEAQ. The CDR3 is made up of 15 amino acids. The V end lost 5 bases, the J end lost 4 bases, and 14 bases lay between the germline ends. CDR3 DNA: TGTGCCAGCAGCCCCGTTGGAACACTTAATGAAAAACTGTTTTTT. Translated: CASSPVGTLNEKLFF.

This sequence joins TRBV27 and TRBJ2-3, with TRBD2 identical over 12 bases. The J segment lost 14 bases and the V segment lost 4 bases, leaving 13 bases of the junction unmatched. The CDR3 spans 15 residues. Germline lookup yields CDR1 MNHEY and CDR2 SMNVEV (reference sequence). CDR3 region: CASSSPTSGGRTWYF. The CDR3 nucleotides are TGTGCCAGCAGTTCCCCGACTAGCGGGGGTCGGACGTGGTATTTT.

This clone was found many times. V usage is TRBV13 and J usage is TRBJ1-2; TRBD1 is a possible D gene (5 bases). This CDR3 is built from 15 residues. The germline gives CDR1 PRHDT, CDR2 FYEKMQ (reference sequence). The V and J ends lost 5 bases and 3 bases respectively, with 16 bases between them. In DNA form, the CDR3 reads TGTGCCAGCAGCCGCAAGGGGAGGGGTGACTATGGCTACACCTTC. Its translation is CASSRKGRGDYGYTF.

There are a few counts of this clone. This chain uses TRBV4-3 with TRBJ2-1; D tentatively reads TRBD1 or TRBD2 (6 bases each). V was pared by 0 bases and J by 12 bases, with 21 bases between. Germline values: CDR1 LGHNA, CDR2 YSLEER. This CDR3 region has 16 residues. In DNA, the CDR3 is TGCGCCAGCAGCCAAGACTGGGGGGAATGGGGCAGGGGGCAGTTCTTC. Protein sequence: CASSQDWGEWGRGQFF.

As DNA, the CDR3 is TGTGCCAGCAGCTGGACTAGCGGGGGCTCCTACAATGAGCAGTTCTTC. Translation gives CASSWTSGGSYNEQFF. V is TRBV7-6 and J is TRBJ2-1, with 13 bases fitting TRBD2. This CDR3 is built from 16 residues. J gave up 0 bases and V 4 bases, and 0 bases lay outside the gene matches. Germline V gene lookup returns CDR1 SGHVS and CDR2 FNYEAQ.

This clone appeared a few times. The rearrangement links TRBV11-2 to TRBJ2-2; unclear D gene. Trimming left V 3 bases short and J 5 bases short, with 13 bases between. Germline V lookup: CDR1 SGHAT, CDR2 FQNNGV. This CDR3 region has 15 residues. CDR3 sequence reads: CASSLIELRTGELFF. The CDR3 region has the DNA TGTGCCAGCAGCTTGATCGAGCTCCGAACCGGGGAGCTGTTTTTT.

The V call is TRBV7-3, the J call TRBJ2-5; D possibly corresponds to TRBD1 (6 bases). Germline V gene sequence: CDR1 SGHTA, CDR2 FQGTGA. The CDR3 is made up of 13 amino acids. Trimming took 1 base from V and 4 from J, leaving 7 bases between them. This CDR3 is CASSLIQGETQYF. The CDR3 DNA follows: TGTGCCAGCAGCTTAATACAGGGAGAGACCCAGTACTTC.

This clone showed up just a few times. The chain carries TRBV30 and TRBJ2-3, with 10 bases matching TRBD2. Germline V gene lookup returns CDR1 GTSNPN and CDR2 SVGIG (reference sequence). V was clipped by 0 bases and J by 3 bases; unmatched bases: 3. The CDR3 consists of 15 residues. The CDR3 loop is CAWSVPSGRTDTQYF. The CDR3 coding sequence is TGTGCCTGGAGTGTACCTAGCGGGAGAACAGATACGCAGTATTTT.

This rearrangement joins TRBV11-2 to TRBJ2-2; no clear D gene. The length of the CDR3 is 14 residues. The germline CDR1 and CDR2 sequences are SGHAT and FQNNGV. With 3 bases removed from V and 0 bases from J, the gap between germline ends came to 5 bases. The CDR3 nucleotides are TGTGCCAGCAGCTTCGTAGCGAACACCGGGGAGCTGTTTTTT. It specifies CASSFVANTGELFF.

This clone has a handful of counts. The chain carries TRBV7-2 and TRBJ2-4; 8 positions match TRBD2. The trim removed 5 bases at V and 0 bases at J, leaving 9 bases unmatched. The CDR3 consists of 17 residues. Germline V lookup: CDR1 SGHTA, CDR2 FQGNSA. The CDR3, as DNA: TGTGCCAGCAGCCAGAGCGGAAGCGGGAGAGCCAAAAACATTCAGTACTTC. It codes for CASSQSGSGRAKNIQYF. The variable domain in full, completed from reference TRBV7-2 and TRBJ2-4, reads GAGVSQSPSNKVTEKGKDVELRCDPISGHTALYWYRQSLGQGLEFLIYFQGNSAPDKSGLPSDRFSAERTGGSVSTLTIQRTQQEDSAVYLCASSQSGSGRAKNIQYFGAGTRLSVL.

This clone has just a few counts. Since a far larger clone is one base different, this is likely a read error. The CDR3 loop is CASSPRTSGETQYF. The DNA of the CDR3 is TGCGCCAGCAGCCCCCGGACTAGCGGGGAGACCCAGTACTTC. The chain combines TRBV4-3 with TRBJ2-5; TRBD2 aligns across 11 bases. J gave up 5 bases and V 4 bases, and 3 bases lay outside the gene matches. The V gene's germline CDR1 is LGHNA and CDR2 YSLEER. The CDR3 is 14 residues long.

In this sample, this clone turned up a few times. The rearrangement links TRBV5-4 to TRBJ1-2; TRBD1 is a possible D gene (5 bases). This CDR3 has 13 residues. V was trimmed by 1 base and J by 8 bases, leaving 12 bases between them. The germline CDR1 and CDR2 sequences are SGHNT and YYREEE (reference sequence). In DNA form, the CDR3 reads TGTGCCAGCAGCTTGAAGGACATCCGGGGCTACACCTTC. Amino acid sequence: CASSLKDIRGYTF.

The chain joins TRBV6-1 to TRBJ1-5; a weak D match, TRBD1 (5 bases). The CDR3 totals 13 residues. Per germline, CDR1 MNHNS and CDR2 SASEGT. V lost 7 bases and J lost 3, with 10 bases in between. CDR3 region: CASTRQLNQPQHF. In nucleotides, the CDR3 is TGTGCCAGCACCCGACAGCTCAATCAGCCCCAGCATTTT.

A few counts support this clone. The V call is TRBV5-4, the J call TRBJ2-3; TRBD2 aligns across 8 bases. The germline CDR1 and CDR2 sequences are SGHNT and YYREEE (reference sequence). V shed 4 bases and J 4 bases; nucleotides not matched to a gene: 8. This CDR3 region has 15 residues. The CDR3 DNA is TGTGCCAGCAGCCCTGCGGGGGGAACTCCAGATACGCAGTATTTT. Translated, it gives CASSPAGGTPDTQYF.